This T cell receptor beta chain was profiled in a study of CD8 T cells in seronegative destructive rheumatoid arthritis (dated by TCRdb to 2020 to 2021). General notes on the study: Seven of the eight CND-RA patients were receiving biological drugs at sampling. Researchers compared peripheral CD8+ TCRbeta repertoires from patients with CCP-negative destructive rheumatoid arthritis (CND-RA) against repertoires from newly diagnosed seropositive RA, seronegative RA and healthy controls. Comparison cohorts of seropositive RA, seronegative RA and healthy controls came from an earlier published TCRbeta dataset rather than new sequencing. Findings and caveats that apply to the study as a whole: After adjustment for age, less diverse and more clonal CD8+ TCRbeta repertoires appeared to be present in CND-RA patients than in other RA subtypes. Without diagnostic samples, TCR repertoire differences may partly reflect poor disease control over the years rather than being present at onset. The small size of the CND-RA cohort was acknowledged as a limitation of the study. No public clonotype enrichment survived Benjamini-Hochberg correction across the roughly 110,000 clonotypes tested. CND-RA patients appeared to carry a distinct set of enriched public clonotypes, which the authors read as support for a separate disease subset. More CMV-reactive and fewer influenza A-reactive CD8+ TCRbeta sequences were observed in CND-RA repertoires than in controls and other RA subtypes.

CND-RA patients tested negative on the clinical CCP2 antibody test, and even with active therapy their joint destruction kept progressing. Every CND-RA patient showed typical joint destruction in the wrists and ankles and had failed conventional anti-rheumatic therapy. CND-RA patients were sampled after long disease histories, spanning decades in several cases, rather than at diagnosis. Around 55 millilitres of EDTA-anticoagulated peripheral blood were drawn from each patient. Ficoll-Paque PLUS density gradient separation was used to isolate peripheral blood mononuclear cells. CD8+ cells were isolated from fresh or cryopreserved PBMCs by AutoMACS magnetic bead positive selection, with purity checked by flow cytometry. Nucleospin Tissue or Tissue XS kits were used to extract genomic DNA, which was then quantified on a Qubit 2.0 fluorometer. Looking up the germline V gene yields CDR1 MDHEN and CDR2 SYDVKM. Inclusive of the bounding cysteine and phenylalanine, the CDR3 is 12 residues long. Just CDR3 DNA is preserved here, 36 bases in frame from base 1. The V end loses 2 bases and the J end loses 7 bases, and a stretch of 9 bases separates them.

This clone was found a few times. The antigen it binds to is not known. No much larger clone is present one base from it, and per-base qualities are unavailable. Genomic DNA from CD8+ cells was used for TCRbeta sequencing, which was performed according to the manufacturer's instructions. A genomics technology centre in Finland performed the TCRbeta sequencing with the immunoSEQ assay. For the original study's pipeline: Clonotype tables generated by the immunoSEQ preprocessing pipeline were converted into VDJtools format, and non-productive clonotypes were filtered out. Samples with fewer than 10,000 reads were excluded, the remaining samples were subsampled to 10,000 reads, and most of the eight CND-RA samples were retained. The VDJtools CalcDiversityStats function was applied to data subsampled to 10,000 reads to calculate Shannon-Wiener, Simpson and clonality indices. To infer antigen specificity, non-singleton TCRbeta clonotypes were hard-matched against VDJdb, with no mismatches permitted. CDR3 sequences that differed by a single amino acid (Hamming distance 1) were grouped into clusters that potentially share antigen targets. After groups were resampled to six samples, public clonotypes were tested for group enrichment with one-sided Fisher's exact tests, and this procedure was repeated ten times. TCRdb retrieved this table from immuneACCESS and kept in-frame rearrangements only. Not all clones are present; in checked studies, unresolved V genes account for under half, and no reason is known for the remainder. The V and J calls and the clone size are those of that table, but D and trimming were determined from the DNA. The sample profile shows about 980 clones; more than 80% of them were found once. The ten largest make up roughly 20% of the sample.

Input material: CD8+ T cells from blood. The receptor comes from a woman between 55 and 79 years old with seronegative destructive rheumatoid arthritis. Here the chain combines TRBV28 and TRBJ2-7, with no confidently assigned D gene. The base sequence is TGTGCCAGCAGTTTACCGGGTCCGGAGCAGTACTTC. Translated, this gives CASSLPGPEQYF.